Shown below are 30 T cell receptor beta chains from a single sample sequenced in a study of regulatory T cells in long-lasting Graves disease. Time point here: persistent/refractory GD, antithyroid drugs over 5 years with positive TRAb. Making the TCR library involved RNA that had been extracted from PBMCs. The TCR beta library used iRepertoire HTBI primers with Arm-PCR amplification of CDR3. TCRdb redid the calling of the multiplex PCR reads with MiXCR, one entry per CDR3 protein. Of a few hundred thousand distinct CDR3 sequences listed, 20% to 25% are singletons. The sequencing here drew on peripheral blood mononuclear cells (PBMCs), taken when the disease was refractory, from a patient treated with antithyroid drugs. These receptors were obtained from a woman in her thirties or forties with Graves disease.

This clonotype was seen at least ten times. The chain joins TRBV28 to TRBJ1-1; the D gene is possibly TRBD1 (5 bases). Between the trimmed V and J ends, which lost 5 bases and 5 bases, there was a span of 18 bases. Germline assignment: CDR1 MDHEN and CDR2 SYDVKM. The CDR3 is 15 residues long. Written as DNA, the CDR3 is TGTGCCAGCAGTCCTCATTCGGGGGGAGGGACTGAAGCTTTCTTT. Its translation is CASSPHSGGGTEAFF.

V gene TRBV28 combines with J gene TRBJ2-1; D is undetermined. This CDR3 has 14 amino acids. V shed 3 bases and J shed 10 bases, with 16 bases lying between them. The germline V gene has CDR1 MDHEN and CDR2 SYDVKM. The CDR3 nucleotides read TGTGCCAGCAGTTTCCTGAGGCCCTTGGGGGAGCAGTTCTTC. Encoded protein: CASSFLRPLGEQFF.

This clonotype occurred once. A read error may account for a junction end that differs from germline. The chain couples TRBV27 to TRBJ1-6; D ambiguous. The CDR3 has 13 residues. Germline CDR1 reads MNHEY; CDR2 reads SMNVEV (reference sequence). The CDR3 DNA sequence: TGTGCCAGCAGTTTACTCAGTAATTCACTCCTCCACTTT. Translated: CASSLLSNSLLHF.

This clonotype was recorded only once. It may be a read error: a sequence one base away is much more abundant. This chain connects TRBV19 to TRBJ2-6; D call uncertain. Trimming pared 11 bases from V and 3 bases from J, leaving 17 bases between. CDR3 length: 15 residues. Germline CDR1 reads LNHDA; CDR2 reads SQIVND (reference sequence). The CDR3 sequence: CAATGSAGGANVLTF. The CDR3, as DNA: TGTGCCGCCACCGGGTCTGCTGGTGGGGCCAACGTCCTGACTTTC.

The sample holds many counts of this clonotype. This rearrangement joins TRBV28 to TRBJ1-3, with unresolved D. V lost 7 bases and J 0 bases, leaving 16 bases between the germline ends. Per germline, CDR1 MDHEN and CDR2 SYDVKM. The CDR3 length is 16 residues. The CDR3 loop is CASTSLEQPSGNTIYF. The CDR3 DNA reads TGTGCCAGCACCAGTTTGGAACAGCCCTCTGGAAACACCATATATTTT.

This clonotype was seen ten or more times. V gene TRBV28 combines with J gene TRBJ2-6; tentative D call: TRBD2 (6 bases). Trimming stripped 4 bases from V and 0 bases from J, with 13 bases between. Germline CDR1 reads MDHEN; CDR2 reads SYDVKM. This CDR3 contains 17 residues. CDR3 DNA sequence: TGTGCCAGCAGTTGGGACCGGGGGAACTCTGGGGCCAACGTCCTGACTTTC. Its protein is CASSWDRGNSGANVLTF.

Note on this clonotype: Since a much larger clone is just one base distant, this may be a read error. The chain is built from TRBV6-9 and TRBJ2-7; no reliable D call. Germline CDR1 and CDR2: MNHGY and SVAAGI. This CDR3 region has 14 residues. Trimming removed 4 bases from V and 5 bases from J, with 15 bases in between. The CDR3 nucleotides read TGTGCCAGCAGTTGCCAGAAGATGGACCACGAGCAGTACTTC. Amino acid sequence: CASSCQKMDHEQYF.

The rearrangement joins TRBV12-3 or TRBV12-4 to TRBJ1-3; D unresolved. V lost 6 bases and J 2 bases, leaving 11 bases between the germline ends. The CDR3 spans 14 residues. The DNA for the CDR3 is TGTGCCAGCAGCCTCCACGGTACTGGAAACACCATATATTTT. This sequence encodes CASSLHGTGNTIYF.

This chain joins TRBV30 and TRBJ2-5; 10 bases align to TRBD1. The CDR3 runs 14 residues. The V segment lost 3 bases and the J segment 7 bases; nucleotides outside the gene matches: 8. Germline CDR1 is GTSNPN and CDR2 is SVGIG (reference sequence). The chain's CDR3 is CAWSRGTGAGTQYF. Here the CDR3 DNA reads TGTGCCTGGAGCCGAGGGACAGGGGCCGGGACCCAGTACTTC.

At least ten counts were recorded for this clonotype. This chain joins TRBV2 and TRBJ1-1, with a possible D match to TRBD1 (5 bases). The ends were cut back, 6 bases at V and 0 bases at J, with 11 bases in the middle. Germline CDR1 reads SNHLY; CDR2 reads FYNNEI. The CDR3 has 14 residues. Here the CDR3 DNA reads TGTGCCAGCAGCGAGGAGACAGTGAACACTGAAGCTTTCTTT. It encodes CASSEETVNTEAFF.

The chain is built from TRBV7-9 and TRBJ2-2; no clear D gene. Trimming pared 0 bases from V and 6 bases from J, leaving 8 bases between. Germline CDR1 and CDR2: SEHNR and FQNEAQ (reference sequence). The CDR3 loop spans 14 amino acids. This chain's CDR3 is CASSLASWSGELFF. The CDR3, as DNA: TGTGCCAGCAGCTTAGCATCATGGTCCGGGGAGCTGTTTTTT. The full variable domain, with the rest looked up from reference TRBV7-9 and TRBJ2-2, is DTGVSQNPRHKITKRGQNVTFRCDPISEHNRLYWYRQTLGQGPEFLTYFQNEAQLEKSRLLSDRFSAERPKGSFSTLEIQRTEQGDSAMYLCASSLASWSGELFFGEGSRLTVL.

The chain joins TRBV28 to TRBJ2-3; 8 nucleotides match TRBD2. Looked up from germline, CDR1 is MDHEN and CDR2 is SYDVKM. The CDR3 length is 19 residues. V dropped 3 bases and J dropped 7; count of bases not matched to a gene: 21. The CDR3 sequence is CASSFRRPRVAGRLNTQYF. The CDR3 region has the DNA TGTGCCAGCAGTTTTCGACGCCCGAGGGTAGCGGGACGACTAAATACGCAGTATTTT.

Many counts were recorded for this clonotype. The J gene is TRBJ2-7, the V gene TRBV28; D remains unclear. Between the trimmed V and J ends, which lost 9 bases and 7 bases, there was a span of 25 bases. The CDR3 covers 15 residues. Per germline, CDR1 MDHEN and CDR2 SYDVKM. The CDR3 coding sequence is TGTGCCAGACCACCTAACCCTCTTAATCTGATGGAGCAGTACTTC. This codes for CARPPNPLNLMEQYF.

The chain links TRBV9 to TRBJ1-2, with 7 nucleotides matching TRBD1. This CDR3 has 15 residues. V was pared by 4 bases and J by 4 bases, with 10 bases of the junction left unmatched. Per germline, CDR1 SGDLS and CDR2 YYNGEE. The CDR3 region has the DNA TGTGCCAGCAGCCAGACTTTAGGGGGCGGCTATGGCTACACCTTC. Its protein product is CASSQTLGGGYGYTF.

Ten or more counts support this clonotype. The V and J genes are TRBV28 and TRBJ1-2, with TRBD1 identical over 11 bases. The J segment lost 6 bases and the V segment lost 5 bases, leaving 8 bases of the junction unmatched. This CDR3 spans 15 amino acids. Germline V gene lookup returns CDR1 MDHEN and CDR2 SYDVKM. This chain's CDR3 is CASSPSGQGANGYTF. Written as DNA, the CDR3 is TGTGCCAGCAGTCCTTCAGGACAGGGGGCTAATGGCTACACCTTC.

This CDR3 reads CASSRYSRGEYQPQHF. The CDR3 coding sequence is TGTGCCAGCAGTCGCTACTCCAGGGGGGAGTATCAGCCCCAGCATTTT. The chain employs TRBV5-6 and TRBJ1-5; 7 nucleotides align to TRBD1. The CDR3 runs 16 residues. Trimming removed 5 bases from V and 5 bases from J; junction bases left unmatched: 13. Per germline, CDR1 SGHDT and CDR2 YYEEEE.

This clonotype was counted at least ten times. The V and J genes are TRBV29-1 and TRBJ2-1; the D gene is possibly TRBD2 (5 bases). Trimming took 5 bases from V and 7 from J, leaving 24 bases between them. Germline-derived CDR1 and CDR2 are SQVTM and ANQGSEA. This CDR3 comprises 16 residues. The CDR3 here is CSVIPFPLVASNEQFF. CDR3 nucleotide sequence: TGCAGCGTTATACCATTCCCTTTAGTAGCGTCAAATGAGCAGTTCTTC.

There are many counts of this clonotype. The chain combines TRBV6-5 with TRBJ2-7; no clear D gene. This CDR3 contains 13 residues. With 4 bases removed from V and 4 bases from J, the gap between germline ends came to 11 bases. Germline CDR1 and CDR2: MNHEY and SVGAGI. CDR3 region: CASSSPLGYEQYF. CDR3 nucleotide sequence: TGTGCCAGCAGTTCGCCTCTCGGTTACGAGCAGTACTTC.

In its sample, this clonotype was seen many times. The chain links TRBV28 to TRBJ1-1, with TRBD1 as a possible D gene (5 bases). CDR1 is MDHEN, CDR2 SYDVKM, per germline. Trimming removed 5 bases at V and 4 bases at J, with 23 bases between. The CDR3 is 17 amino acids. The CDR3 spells CASSPPRQTIRGTEAFF. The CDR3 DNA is TGTGCCAGCAGTCCCCCGCGACAGACAATCCGGGGCACTGAAGCTTTCTTT.

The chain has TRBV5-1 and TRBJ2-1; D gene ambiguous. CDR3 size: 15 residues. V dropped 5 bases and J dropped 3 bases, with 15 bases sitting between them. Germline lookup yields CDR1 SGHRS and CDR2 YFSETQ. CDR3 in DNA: TGCGCCAGCAGACACGACATGTCTTGCTACAATGAGCAGTTCTTC. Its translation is CASRHDMSCYNEQFF.

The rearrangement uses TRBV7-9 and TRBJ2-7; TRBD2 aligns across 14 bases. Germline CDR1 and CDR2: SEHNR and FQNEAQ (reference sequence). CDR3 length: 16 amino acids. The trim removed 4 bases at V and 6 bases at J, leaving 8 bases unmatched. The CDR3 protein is CASSSTGTSGRFEQYF. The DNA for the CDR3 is TGTGCCAGCAGCTCGACCGGGACTAGCGGGAGATTCGAGCAGTACTTC.

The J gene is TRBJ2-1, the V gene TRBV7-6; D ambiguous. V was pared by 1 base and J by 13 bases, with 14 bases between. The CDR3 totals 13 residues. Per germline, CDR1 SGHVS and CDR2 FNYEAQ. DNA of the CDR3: TGTGCCAGCAGCTTAGTTGACGGGTCAAATCAGTTCTTC. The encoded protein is CASSLVDGSNQFF.

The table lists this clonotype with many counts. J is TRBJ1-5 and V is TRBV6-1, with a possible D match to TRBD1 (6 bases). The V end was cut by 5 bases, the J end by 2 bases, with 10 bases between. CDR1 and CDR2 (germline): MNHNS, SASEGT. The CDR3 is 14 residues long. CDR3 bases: TGTGCCAGCAGTCAACGACAGGGCAATCAGCCCCAGCATTTT. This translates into CASSQRQGNQPQHF.

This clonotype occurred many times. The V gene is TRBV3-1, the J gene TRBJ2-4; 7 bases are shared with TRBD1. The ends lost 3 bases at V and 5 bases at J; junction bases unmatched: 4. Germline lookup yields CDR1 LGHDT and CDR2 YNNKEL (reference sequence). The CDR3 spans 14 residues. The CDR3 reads CASSHRDRENIQYF. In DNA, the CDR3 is TGTGCCAGCAGCCACCGGGACAGAGAAAACATTCAGTACTTC.

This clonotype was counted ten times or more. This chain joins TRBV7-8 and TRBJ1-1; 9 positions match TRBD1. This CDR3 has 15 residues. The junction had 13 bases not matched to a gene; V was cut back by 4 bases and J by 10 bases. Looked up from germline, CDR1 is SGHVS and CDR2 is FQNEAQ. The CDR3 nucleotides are TGTGCCAGCAGCTCTTCAAACTCCGGGACAGGGAGAGCTTTCTTT. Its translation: CASSSSNSGTGRAFF.

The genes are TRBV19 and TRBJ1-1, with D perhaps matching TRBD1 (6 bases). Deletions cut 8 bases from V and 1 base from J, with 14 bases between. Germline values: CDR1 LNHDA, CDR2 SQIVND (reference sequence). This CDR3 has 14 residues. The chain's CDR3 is CASSDRYTNTEAFF. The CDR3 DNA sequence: TGTGCCAGTTCCGACAGGTATACGAACACTGAAGCTTTCTTT.

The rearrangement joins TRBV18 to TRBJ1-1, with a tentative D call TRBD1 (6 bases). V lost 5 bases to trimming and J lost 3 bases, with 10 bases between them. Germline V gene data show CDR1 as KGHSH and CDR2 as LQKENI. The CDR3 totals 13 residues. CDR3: CASSTDSYTEAFF. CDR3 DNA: TGTGCCAGCTCAACGGACAGTTACACTGAAGCTTTCTTT. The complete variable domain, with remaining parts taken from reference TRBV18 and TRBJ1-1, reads NAGVMQNPRHLVRRRGQEARLRCSPMKGHSHVYWYRQLPEEGLKFMVYLQKENIIDESGMPKERFSAEFPKEGPSILRIQQVVRGDSAAYFCASSTDSYTEAFFGQGTRLTVV.

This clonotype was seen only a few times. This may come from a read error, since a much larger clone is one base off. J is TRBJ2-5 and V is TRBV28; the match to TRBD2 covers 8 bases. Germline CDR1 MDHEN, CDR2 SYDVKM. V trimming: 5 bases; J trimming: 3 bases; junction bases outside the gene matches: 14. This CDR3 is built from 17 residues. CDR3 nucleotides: TGTGCCAGCAGTGAGCAAGTTATAGCGGGGAGGAAAGAGACCCAGTACTTC. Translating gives CASSEQVIAGRKETQYF.

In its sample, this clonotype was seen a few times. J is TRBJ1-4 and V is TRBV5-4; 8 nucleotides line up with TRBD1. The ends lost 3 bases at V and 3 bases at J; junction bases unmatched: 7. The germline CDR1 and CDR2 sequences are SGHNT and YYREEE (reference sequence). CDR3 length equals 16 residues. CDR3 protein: CASSYDRGISNEKLFF. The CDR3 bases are TGTGCCAGCAGCTATGACAGGGGTATCTCTAATGAAAAACTGTTTTTT.

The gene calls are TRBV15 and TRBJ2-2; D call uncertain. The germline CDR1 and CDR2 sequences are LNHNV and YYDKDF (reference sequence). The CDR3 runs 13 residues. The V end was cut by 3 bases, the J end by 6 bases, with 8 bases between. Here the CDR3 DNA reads TGTGCCACCAGCAGCGATAGGGCCGGGGAGCTGTTTTTT. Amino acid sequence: CATSSDRAGELFF.